The source of this T cell receptor (beta chain) is a study of cytomegalovirus exposure and HLA in healthy donors. Whole-study findings and limits: As confirmed in vitro, three CMV-associated chains were specific for CMV antigens. Reportedly, TCR beta sequences accurately predicted HLA-A and HLA-B alleles in most subjects. Later analysis indicated greater clonal expansion among HLA-associated TCR beta chains than among equally common other chains.

The ends were cut back, 0 bases at V and 1 base at J, with 26 bases in the middle. The CDR3 spans 21 residues. Germline V lookup: CDR1 SGHVS, CDR2 FQNEAQ. In the PCR, 60 Vbeta and 13 Jbeta primers were used. The assay was immunoSEQ multiplex PCR, and TCRdb's table has in-frame clones only and misses some. This repertoire shows 100,000 to 150,000 clones, approximately 78% found once; its top ten account for approximately 10%. For this clone: Its antigen remains unidentified.

The chain is built from TRBV7-8 and TRBJ2-3; TRBD2 is a possible D gene (6 bases). Sequencing input: PBMCs. This clonotype was obtained from a young man in good health and CMV-seropositive. The CDR3 protein is CASSLARGSRGGNVRTDTQYF. CDR3 coding DNA: TGTGCCAGCAGCTTAGCGCGGGGTTCCAGAGGTGGAAATGTGCGCACAGATACGCAGTATTTT.